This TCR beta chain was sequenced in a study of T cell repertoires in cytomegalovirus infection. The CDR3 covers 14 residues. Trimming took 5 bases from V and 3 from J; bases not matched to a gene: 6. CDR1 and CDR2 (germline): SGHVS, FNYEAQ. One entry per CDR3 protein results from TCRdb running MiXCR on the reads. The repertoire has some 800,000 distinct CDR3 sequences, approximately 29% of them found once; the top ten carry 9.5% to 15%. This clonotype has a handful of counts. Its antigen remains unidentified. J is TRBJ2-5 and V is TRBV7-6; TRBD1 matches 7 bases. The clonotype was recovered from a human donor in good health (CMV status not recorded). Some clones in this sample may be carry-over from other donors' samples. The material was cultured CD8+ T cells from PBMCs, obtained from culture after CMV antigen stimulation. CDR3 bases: TGTGCCAGCAGCCCTGGGACAGTGGAAGAGACCCAGTACTTC. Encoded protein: CASSPGTVEETQYF.